The 6 T cell receptor beta chains below come from one sample, sequenced in a study of blood T cell repertoires in COVID-19. The method was immunoSEQ multiplex PCR; TCRdb's version includes in-frame clones alone and lacks a portion of them. Of 210,000 or so clones in the sample, approximately 83% were seen once. Sequenced input: PBMCs or T cells enriched from blood (not recorded which). Receptor source: a woman aged 45-59 years who had been exposed to COVID-19.

This clone was observed a single time. This chain joins TRBV24-1 and TRBJ2-1; 11 nucleotides agree with TRBD1. The CDR3 has 13 amino acids. The ends lost 4 bases at V and 8 bases at J; junction bases unmatched: 0. Germline lookup yields CDR1 KGHDR and CDR2 SFDVKD. The CDR3 protein is CATSEDRGHEQFF. The CDR3 nucleotides are TGTGCCACCAGTGAGGACAGGGGGCATGAGCAGTTCTTC.

This sequence joins TRBV5-6 and TRBJ2-3; D gene unclear. This CDR3 contains 14 residues. V shed 4 bases and J shed 1 base, with 10 bases lying between them. Germline CDR1 SGHDT, CDR2 YYEEEE. Written as DNA, the CDR3 is TGTGCCAGCAGCCTGGCGTCCGGCACAGATACGCAGTATTTT. This translates into CASSLASGTDTQYF.

The J gene is TRBJ2-5, the V gene TRBV29-1, with 7 positions matching TRBD1. Germline V gene lookup returns CDR1 SQVTM and CDR2 ANQGSEA. This CDR3 is built from 11 residues. V lost 5 bases, J lost 5 bases, and 2 bases stayed unmatched. CDR3 coding DNA: TGCAGCGTTAAGACAGGGGAGACCCAGTACTTC. Protein sequence: CSVKTGETQYF.

This chain joins TRBV2 and TRBJ2-1, with TRBD2 matching over 9 bases. Germline V gives CDR1 SNHLY, CDR2 FYNNEI. The CDR3 has 16 residues. The V and J ends lost 1 base and 4 bases, in that order; junction bases with no gene match: 5. CDR3 residues: CASSEGAGGIYNEQFF. CDR3 bases: TGTGCCAGCAGTGAAGGTGCGGGGGGGATTTACAATGAGCAGTTCTTC.

This clone has a handful of counts. J is TRBJ1-2 and V is TRBV5-1, with 7 nucleotides matching TRBD1. The CDR3 contains 12 residues. V was pared by 2 bases and J by 8 bases, with 3 bases of the junction left unmatched. Looked up from germline, CDR1 is SGHRS and CDR2 is YFSETQ. CDR3 in amino acids: CASSLTGEGYTF. As DNA, the CDR3 is TGCGCCAGCAGCTTAACAGGGGAGGGCTACACCTTC.

The J gene is TRBJ2-2, the V gene TRBV2; D is perhaps TRBD2 (6 bases). The CDR3 contains 13 residues. Germline loops: CDR1 SNHLY, CDR2 FYNNEI. The V end was cut by 6 bases, the J end by 6 bases, with 11 bases between. The CDR3 nucleotides are TGTGCCAGCAGCTTTCCGGGAGCCGGGGAGCTGTTTTTT. Translated: CASSFPGAGELFF.